This T cell receptor (beta chain) was profiled in a study of blood T cells in healthy people across ages. Looked up from germline, CDR1 is MGHRA and CDR2 is YSYEKL. This CDR3 has 14 amino acids. V was trimmed by 1 base and J by 9 bases, leaving 13 bases between them. Combining a sample-barcoded 5' primer with a J-beta primer mix, a second PCR ran for about 6 to 11 cycles. MiXCR, applied by TCRdb to the 5' RACE reads, yields one record per CDR3 protein. The table has 1,500,000 or so distinct CDR3 sequences, 35% to 45% seen once. Study outcomes and limitations: Older individuals had lower TCR beta diversity per million T cells (the decline was roughly linear). In long-lived donors, naive CD4+ cell counts and diversity exceeded those of aged donors.

For this clonotype: The antigen remains undetermined.

V and J are TRBV4-1 and TRBJ2-1; D not certain. Sequenced sample: blood. This TCR derives from a woman aged 18-35 years in good health. The DNA for the CDR3 is TGCGCCAGCAGCCAAGTCCCCGGTGCAGGTGAGCAGTTCTTC. Residues: CASSQVPGAGEQFF.